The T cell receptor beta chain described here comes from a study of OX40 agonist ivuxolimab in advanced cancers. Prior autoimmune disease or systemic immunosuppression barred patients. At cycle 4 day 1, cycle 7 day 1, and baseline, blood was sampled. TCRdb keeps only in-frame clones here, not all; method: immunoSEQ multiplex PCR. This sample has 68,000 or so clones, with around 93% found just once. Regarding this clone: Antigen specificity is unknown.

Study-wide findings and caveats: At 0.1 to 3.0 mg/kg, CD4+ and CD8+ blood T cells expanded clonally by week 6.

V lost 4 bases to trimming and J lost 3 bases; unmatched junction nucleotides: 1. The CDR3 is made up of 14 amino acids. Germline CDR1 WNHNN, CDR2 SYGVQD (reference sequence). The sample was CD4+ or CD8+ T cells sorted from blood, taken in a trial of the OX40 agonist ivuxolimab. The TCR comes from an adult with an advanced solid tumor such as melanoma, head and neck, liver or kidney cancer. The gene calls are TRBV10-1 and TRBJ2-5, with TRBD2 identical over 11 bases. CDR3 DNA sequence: TGCGCCAGCAGTGCTAGCGGGGGGAAAGAGACCCAGTACTTC. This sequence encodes CASSASGGKETQYF.